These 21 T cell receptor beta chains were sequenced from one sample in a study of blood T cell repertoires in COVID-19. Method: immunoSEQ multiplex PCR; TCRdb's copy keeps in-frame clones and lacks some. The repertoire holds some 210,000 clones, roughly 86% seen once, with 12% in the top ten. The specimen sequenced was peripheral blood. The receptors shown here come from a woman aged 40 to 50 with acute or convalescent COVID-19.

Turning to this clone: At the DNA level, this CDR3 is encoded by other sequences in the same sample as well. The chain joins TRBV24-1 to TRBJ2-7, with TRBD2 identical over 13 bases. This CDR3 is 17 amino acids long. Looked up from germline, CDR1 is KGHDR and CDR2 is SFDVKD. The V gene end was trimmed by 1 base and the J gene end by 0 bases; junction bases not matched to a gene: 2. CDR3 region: CATSDLLAGGSSYEQYF. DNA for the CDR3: TGTGCCACCAGTGATTTACTAGCGGGAGGGTCCTCCTACGAGCAGTACTTC.

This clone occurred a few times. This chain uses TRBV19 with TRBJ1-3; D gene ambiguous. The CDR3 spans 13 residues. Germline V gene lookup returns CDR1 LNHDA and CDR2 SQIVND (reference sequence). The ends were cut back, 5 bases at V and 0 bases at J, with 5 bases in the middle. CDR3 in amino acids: CASSPDSGNTIYF. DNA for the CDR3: TGTGCCAGTAGTCCAGACTCTGGAAACACCATATATTTT.

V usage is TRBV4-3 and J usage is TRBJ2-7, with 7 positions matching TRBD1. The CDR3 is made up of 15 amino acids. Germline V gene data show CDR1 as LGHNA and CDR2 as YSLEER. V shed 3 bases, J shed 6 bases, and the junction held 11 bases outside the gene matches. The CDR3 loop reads CASSQPGTAKAEQYF. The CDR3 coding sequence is TGCGCCAGCAGCCAGCCCGGGACAGCGAAAGCCGAGCAGTACTTC.

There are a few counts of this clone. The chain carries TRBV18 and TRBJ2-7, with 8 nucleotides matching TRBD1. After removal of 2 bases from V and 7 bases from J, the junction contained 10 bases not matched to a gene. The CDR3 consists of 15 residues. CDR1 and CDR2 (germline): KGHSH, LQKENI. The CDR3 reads CASSPGGQATGEQYF. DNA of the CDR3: TGTGCCAGCTCACCAGGGGGACAGGCTACGGGGGAGCAGTACTTC.

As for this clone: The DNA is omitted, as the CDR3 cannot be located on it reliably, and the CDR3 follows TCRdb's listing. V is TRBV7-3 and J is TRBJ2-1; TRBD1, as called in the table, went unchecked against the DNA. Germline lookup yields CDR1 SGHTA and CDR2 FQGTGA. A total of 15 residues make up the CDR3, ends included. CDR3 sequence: CASSSGQGRLNEQFF.

CDR3 sequence reads: CASSLAQSEAFF. As DNA, the CDR3 is TGTGCCAGCAGCTTAGCCCAATCAGAAGCTTTCTTT. The chain has TRBV7-8 and TRBJ1-1; D is undetermined. Germline V gives CDR1 SGHVS, CDR2 FQNEAQ. V dropped 0 bases and J dropped 8 bases, with 7 bases sitting between them. The CDR3 extends over 12 amino acids.

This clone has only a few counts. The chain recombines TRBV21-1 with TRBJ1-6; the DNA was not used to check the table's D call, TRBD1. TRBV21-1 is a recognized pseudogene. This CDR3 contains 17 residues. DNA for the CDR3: TGTGCCAGCAGCTCTCCACCAGGGACAGAGTATAATTCACCCCTCCACTTT. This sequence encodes CASSSPPGTEYNSPLHF.

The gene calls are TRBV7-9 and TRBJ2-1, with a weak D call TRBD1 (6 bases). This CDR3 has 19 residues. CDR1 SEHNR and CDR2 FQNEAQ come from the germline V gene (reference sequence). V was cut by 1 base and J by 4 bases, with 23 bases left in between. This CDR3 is CASSLGILRTGTKYNEQFF. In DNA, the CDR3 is TGTGCCAGCAGCTTAGGGATACTGAGAACCGGGACAAAATACAATGAGCAGTTCTTC.

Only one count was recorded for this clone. CDR3 DNA: TGTGCCAGCATCCTTCTAGCGGGGTCCTACAATGAGCAGTTCTTC. Encoded protein: CASILLAGSYNEQFF. The chain couples TRBV6-5 to TRBJ2-1; 9 bases are a match to TRBD2. The CDR3 runs 15 residues. The germline gives CDR1 MNHEY, CDR2 SVGAGI. V was pared by 7 bases and J by 1 base, with 5 bases of the junction left unmatched.

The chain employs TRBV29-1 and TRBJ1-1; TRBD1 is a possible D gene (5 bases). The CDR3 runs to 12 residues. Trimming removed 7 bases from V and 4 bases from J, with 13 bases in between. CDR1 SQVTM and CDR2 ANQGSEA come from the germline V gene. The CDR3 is CSARDGSTEAFF. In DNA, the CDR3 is TGCAGCGCTCGGGACGGGAGCACTGAAGCTTTCTTT.

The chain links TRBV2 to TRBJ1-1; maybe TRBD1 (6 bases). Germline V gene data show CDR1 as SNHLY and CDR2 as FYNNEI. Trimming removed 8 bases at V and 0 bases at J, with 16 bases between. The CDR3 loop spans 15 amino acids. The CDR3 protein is CASFWQGTMNTEAFF. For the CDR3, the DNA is TGTGCCAGCTTTTGGCAGGGGACCATGAACACTGAAGCTTTCTTT.

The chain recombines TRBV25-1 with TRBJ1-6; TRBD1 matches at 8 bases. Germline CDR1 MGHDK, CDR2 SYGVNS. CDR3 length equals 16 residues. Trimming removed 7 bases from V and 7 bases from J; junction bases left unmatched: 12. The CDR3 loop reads CASTRTGDRRNSPLHF. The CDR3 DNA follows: TGTGCCAGCACCAGGACCGGGGACAGGAGGAATTCACCCCTCCACTTT.

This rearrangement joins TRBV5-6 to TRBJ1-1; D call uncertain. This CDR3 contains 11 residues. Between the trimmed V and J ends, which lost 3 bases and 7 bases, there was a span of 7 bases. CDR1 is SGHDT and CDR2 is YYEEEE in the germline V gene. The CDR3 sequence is CASSSGIEAFF. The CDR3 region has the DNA TGTGCCAGCAGCTCCGGGATTGAAGCTTTCTTT.

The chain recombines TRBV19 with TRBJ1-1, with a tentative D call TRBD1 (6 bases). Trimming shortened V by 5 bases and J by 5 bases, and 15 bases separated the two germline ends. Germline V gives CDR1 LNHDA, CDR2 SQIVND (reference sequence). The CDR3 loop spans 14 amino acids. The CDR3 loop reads CASSLSARGTEAFF. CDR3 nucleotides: TGTGCCAGTAGTCTTTCGGCCAGGGGAACTGAAGCTTTCTTT. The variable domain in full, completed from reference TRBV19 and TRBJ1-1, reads DGGITQSPKYLFRKEGQNVTLSCEQNLNHDAMYWYRQDPGQGLRLIYYSQIVNDFQKGDIAEGYSVSREKKESFPLTVTSAQKNPTAFYLCASSLSARGTEAFFGQGTRLTVV.

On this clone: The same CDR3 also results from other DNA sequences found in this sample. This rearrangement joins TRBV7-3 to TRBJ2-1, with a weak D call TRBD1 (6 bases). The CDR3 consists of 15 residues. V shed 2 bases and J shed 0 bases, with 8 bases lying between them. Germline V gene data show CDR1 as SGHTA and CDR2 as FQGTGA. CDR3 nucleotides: TGTGCCAGCAGCTTAGACAGGAGCTCCTACAATGAGCAGTTCTTC. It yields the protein CASSLDRSSYNEQFF.

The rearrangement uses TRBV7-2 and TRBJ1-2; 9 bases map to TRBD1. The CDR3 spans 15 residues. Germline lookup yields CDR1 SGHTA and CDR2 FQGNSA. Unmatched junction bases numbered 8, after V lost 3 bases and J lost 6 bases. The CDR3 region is CASSLVLGQGNGYTF. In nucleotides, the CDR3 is TGTGCCAGCAGCTTGGTGCTCGGACAGGGGAATGGCTACACCTTC.

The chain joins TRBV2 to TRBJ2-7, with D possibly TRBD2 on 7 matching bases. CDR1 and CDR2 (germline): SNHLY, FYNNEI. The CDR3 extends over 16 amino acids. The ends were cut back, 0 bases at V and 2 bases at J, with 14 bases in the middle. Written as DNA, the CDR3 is TGTGCCAGCAGTGAAGCTTCGGTAGGGGGGGCCTACGAGCAGTACTTC. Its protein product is CASSEASVGGAYEQYF.

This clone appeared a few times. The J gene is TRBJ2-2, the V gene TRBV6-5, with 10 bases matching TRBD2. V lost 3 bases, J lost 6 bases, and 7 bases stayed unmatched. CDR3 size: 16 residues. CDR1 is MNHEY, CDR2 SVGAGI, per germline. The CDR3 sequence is CASSYLAGGVSGELFF. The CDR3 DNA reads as TGTGCCAGCAGTTATTTAGCGGGGGGCGTTTCCGGGGAGCTGTTTTTT.

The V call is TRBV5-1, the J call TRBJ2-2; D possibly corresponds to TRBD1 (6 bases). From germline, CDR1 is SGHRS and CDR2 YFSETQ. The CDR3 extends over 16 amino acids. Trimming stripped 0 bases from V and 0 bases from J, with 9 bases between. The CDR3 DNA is TGCGCCAGCAGCTTGGGTGACAGGACGAACACCGGGGAGCTGTTTTTT. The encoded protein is CASSLGDRTNTGELFF.

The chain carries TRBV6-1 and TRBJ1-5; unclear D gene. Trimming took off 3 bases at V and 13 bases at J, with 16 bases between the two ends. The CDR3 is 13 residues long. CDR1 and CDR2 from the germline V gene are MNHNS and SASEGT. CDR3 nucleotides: TGTGCCAGCAGTGACCTTCAGGCAGATTGTCAGCATTTT. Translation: CASSDLQADCQHF.

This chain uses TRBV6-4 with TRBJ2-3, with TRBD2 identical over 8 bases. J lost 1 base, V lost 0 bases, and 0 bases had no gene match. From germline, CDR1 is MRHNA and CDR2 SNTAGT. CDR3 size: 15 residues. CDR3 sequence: CASSDSRGGTDTQYF. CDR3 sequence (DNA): TGTGCCAGCAGTGACTCGCGGGGGGGCACAGATACGCAGTATTTT.